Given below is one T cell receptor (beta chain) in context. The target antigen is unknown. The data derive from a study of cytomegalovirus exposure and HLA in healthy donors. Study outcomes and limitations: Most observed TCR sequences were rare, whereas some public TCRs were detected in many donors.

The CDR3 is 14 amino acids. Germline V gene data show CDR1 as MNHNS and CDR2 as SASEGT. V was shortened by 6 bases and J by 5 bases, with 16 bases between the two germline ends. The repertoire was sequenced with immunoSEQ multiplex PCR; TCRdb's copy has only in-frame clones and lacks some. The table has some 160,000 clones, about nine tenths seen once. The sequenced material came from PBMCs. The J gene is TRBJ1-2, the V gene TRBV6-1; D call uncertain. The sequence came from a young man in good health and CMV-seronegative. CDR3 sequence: CASRGRESFYGYTF. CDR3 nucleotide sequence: TGTGCCAGCAGGGGGAGGGAATCGTTTTATGGCTACACCTTC.